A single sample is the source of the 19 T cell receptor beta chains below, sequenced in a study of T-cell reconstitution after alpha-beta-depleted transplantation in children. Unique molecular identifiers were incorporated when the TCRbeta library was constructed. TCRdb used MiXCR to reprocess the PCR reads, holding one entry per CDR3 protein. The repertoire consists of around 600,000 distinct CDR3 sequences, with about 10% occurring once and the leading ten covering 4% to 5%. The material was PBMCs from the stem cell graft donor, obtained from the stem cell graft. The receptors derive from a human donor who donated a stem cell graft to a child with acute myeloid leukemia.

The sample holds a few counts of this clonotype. The CDR3 loop reads CASSQDGDSYNEQFF. CDR3 nucleotides: TGCGCCAGCAGCCAAGACGGGGACTCCTACAATGAGCAGTTCTTC. The chain is built from TRBV4-3 and TRBJ2-1; maybe TRBD2 (5 bases). There are 15 residues in the CDR3. Looked up from germline, CDR1 is LGHNA and CDR2 is YSLEER. The V end was cut by 0 bases, the J end by 0 bases, with 6 bases between.

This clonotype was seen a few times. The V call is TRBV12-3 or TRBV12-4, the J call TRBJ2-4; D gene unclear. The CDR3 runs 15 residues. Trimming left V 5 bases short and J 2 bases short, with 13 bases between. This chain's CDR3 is CASSPEVGTKNIQYF. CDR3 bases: TGTGCCAGCAGTCCGGAAGTTGGAACCAAAAACATTCAGTACTTC.

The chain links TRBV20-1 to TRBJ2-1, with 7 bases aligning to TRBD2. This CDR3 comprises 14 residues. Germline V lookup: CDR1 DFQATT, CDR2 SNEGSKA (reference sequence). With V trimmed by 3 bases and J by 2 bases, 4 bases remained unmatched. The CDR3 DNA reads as TGCAGTGCTAGGGGCGGGAGTCCCTACAATGAGCAGTTCTTC. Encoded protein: CSARGGSPYNEQFF.

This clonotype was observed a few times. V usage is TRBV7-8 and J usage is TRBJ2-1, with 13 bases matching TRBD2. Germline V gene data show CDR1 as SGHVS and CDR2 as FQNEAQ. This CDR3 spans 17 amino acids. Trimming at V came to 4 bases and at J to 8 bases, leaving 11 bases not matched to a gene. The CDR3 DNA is TGTGCCAGCAGCTGGGGAAGGACTAGCGGGAGTAGCGATGAGCAGTTCTTC. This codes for CASSWGRTSGSSDEQFF.

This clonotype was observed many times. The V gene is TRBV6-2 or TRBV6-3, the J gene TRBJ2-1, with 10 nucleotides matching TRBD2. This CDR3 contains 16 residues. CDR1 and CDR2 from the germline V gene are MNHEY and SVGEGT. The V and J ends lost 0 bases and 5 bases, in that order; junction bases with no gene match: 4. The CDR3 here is CASSYSLAGGHNEQFF. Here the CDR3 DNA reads TGTGCCAGCAGTTACTCTTTAGCGGGAGGACACAATGAGCAGTTCTTC.

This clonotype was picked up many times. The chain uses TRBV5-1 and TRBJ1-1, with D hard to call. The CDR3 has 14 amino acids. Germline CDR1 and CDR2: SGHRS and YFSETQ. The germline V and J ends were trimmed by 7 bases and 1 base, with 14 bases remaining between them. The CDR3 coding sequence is TGCGCCAGCCGCCCGCGGACTGGGAACACTGAAGCTTTCTTT. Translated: CASRPRTGNTEAFF.

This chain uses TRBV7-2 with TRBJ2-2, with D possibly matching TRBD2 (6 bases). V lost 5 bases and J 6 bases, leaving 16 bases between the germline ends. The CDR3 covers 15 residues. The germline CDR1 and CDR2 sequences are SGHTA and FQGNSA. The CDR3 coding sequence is TGTGCCAGCAGCATCCCCCGGGGGACCGCCGGGGAGCTGTTTTTT. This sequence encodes CASSIPRGTAGELFF.

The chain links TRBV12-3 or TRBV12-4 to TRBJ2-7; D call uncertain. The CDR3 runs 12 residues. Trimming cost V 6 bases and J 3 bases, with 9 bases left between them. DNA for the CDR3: TGTGCCAGCAGCGACGACGGCTACGAGCAGTACTTC. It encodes CASSDDGYEQYF.

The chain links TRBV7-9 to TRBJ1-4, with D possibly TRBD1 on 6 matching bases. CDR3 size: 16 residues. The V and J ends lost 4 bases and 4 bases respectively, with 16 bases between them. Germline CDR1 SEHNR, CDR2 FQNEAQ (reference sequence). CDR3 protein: CASSYPLTGFNEKLFF. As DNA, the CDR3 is TGTGCCAGCAGCTACCCCCTAACAGGGTTTAATGAAAAACTGTTTTTT.

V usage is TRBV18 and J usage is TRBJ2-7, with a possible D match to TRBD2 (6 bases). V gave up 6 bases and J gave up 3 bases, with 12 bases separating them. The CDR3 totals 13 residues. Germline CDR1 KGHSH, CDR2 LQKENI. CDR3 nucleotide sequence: TGTGCCAGCTCTAATAGCGGCTACTACGAGCAGTACTTC. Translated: CASSNSGYYEQYF.

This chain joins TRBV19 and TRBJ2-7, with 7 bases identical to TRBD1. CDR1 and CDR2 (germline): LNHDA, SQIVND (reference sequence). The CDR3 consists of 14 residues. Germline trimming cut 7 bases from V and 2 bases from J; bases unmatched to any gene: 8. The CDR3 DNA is TGTGCCAGTAACCCGACAGGGAAAGCCTACGAGCAGTACTTC. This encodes CASNPTGKAYEQYF. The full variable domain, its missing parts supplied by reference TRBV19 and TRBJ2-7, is DGGITQSPKYLFRKEGQNVTLSCEQNLNHDAMYWYRQDPGQGLRLIYYSQIVNDFQKGDIAEGYSVSREKKESFPLTVTSAQKNPTAFYLCASNPTGKAYEQYFGPGTRLTVT.

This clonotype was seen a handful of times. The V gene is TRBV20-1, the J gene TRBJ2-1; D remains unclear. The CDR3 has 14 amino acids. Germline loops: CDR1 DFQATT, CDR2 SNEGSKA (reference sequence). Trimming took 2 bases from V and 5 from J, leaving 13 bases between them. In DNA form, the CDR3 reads TGCAGTGCTAGAAACTCCTTTTACCACAATGAGCAGTTCTTC. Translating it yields CSARNSFYHNEQFF.

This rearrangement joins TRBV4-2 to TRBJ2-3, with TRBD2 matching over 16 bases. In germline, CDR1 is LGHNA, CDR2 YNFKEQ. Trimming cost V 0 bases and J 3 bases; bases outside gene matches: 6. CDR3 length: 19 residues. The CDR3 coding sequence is TGTGCCAGCAGCCAAGACACCAAGGGACTAGCGGGAGGGACAGATACGCAGTATTTT. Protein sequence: CASSQDTKGLAGGTDTQYF.

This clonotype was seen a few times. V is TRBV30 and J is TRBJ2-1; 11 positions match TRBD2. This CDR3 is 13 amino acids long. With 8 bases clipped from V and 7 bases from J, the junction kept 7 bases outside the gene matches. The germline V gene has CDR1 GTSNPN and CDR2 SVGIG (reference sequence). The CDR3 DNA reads TGTGCCGGGCAACTAGCGGGAGCGAATGAGCAGTTCTTC. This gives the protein CAGQLAGANEQFF.

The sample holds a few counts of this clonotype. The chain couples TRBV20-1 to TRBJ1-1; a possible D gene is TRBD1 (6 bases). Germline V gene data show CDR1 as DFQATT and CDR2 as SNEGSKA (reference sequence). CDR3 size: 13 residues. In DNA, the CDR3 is TGCAGCGGACAGAAGCAAATGAACACTGAAGCTTTCTTT. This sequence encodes CSGQKQMNTEAFF.

This CDR3 reads CSASGLSEQYF. CDR3 sequence (DNA): TGCAGTGCTAGCGGGTTGAGTGAGCAGTACTTC. The gene calls are TRBV20-1 and TRBJ2-7; D not certain. V was cut by 3 bases and J by 7 bases, with 10 bases left in between. The CDR3 consists of 11 residues. CDR1 DFQATT and CDR2 SNEGSKA come from the germline V gene (reference sequence).

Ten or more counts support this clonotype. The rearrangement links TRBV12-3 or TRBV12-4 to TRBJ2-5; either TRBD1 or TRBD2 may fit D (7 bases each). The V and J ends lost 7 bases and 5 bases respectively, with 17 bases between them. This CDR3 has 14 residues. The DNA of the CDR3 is TGTGCCAGCACAGGGGGGGTATCTCAGGAGACCCAGTACTTC. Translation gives CASTGGVSQETQYF.

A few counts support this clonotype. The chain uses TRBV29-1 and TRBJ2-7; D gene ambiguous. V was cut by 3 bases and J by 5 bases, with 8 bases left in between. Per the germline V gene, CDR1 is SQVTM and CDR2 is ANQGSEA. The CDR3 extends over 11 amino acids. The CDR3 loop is CSVDRYNEQYF. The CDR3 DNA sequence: TGCAGCGTTGACAGGTATAACGAGCAGTACTTC.

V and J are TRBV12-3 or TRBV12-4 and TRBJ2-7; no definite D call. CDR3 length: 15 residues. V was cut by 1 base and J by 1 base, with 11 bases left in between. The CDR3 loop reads CASSLGGKGSYEQYF. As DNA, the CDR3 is TGTGCCAGCAGTTTAGGAGGTAAGGGTTCCTACGAGCAGTACTTC.